This TCR beta chain appears in the sequencing data of a study of T cell responses to AZD1222 COVID-19 vaccine. Study at large: Pooled together were second doses at about 4 or about 12 weeks. Study-wide results and caveats: Only five or six individuals given AZD1222 were seropositive at baseline. Mostly white British, mostly female donors; authors suggested clonal diversity may be underestimated. Researchers took repertoire samples only after the peak T cell response had come.

Remarks on this clone: The antigen remains undetermined.

Germline loops: CDR1 GTSNPN, CDR2 SVGIG (reference sequence). The junction had 3 bases not matched to a gene; V was cut back by 0 bases and J by 4 bases. This CDR3 region has 15 residues. TCRdb's table, derived via immunoSEQ multiplex PCR, lists solely in-frame clones and lacks some. The sample lists 150,000 to 200,000 clones, 85% to 95% occurring once. This clonotype was obtained from an adult in good health. The specimen comprised peripheral blood, sampled on day 0 of AZD1222 vaccination. This chain joins TRBV30 and TRBJ2-1, with 10 nucleotides matching TRBD2. Here the CDR3 reads CAWSVEAGGYNEQFF. CDR3 in DNA: TGTGCCTGGAGTGTAGAAGCGGGGGGGTACAATGAGCAGTTCTTC.